This is a list of T cell receptor beta chains from one sample in a study of beta chain features in type 1 diabetes. Some clones are missing from TCRdb's copy, which holds only in-frame ones; the method was immunoSEQ multiplex PCR. Among 25,000 to 30,000 clones listed, approximately 51% were seen once. The sample consisted of Tregs from blood. The receptor source for this set is a woman in her late teens or twenties with type 1 diabetes. CDR3s include the opening cysteine and the closing phenylalanine or tryptophan. A D gene is named only where the DNA matches it firmly. Some rows have no size entry. The others give once, few or many, or a class for an expanded clone.

abundance | d_gene | j_gene | v_gene | CDR3aa | CDR3nt
- | - | TRBJ1-5 | TRBV10-3 | CAISESNGGGSNQPQHF | TGTGCCATCAGTGAGTCGAACGGGGGAGGTAGCAATCAGCCCCAGCATTTT
few | TRBD1 | TRBJ1-1 | TRBV30 | CAWSPTDRFSTEAFF | TGTGCCTGGAGTCCAACGGACAGGTTCTCCACTGAAGCTTTCTTT
- | - | TRBJ2-1 | TRBV29-1 | CSVAGREALTDEQFF | TGCAGCGTTGCCGGCAGGGAGGCCCTTACAGATGAGCAGTTCTTC
- | TRBD2 | TRBJ2-1 | TRBV7-2 | CASSLKGGGGRFNEQFF | TGTGCCAGCAGCTTAAAAGGGGGTGGCGGGAGGTTCAATGAGCAGTTCTTC
- | - | TRBJ2-1 | TRBV2 | CASSGDRRVAYNEQFF | TGTGCCAGCAGTGGGGATCGGAGGGTGGCCTACAATGAGCAGTTCTTC
- | - | TRBJ1-6 | TRBV7-9 | CASSISGGSSPLHF | TGTGCCAGCAGCATCAGTGGAGGTAGTTCACCCCTCCACTTT
once | - | TRBJ2-3 | TRBV15 | CATSREGGSPPTDTQYF | TGTGCCACCAGCAGAGAGGGGGGATCCCCCCCAACAGATACGCAGTATTTT
few | - | TRBJ1-5 | TRBV19 | CASSDSFNQPQHF | TGTGCCAGTAGCGACAGCTTCAATCAGCCCCAGCATTTT
once | - | TRBJ2-1 | TRBV29-1 | CSVVPGTYNEQFF | TGCAGCGTTGTCCCGGGTACCTACAATGAGCAGTTCTTC
- | TRBD1 | TRBJ1-2 | TRBV18 | CASSPPTGAASHYGYTF | TGTGCCAGCTCACCCCCAACAGGGGCCGCCTCCCACTATGGCTACACCTTC
few | - | TRBJ2-2 | TRBV30 | CAWSSPPLDTGELFF | TGTGCCTGGAGTAGTCCCCCGCTAGATACCGGGGAGCTGTTTTTT
- | TRBD2 | TRBJ2-3 | TRBV11-1 | CASNPREGPDTQYF | TGTGCCAGCAACCCGCGGGAGGGCCCGGATACGCAGTATTTT
- | - | TRBJ2-3 | TRBV11-2 | CASSSTPGLYTDTQYF | TGTGCCAGCAGCTCCACTCCTGGACTCTACACAGATACGCAGTATTTT